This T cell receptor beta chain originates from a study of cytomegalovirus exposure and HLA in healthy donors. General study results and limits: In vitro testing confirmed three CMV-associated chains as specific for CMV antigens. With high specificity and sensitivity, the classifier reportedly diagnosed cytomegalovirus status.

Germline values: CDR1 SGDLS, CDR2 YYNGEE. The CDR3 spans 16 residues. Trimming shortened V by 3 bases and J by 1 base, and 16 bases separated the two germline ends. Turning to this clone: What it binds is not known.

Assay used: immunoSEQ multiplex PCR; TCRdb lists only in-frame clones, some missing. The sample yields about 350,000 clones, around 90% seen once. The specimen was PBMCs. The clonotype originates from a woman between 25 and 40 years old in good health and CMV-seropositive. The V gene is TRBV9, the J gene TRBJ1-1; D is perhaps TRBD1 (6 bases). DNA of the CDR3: TGTGCCAGCAGCGAGAGCCACAGGGTCGGGAACACTGAAGCTTTCTTT. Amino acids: CASSESHRVGNTEAFF.